This T cell receptor beta chain emerged from a study of graft-versus-host responses after intestinal transplantation. Sequenced by immunoSEQ multiplex PCR; TCRdb stores in-frame clones only, minus some. Of some 45,000 clones listed, more than 85% are singletons. The CDR3 spans 14 residues. Trimming shortened V by 3 bases and J by 3 bases, and 12 bases separated the two germline ends. From germline, CDR1 is SGHRS and CDR2 YFSETQ. This clonotype was sampled from a human patient who received an intestinal transplant, so some T cells may come from the graft donor. The chain employs TRBV5-1 and TRBJ1-1; weak D call: TRBD1 (5 bases). The source was PBMCs, collected 524 days after transplant. The CDR3 protein is CASSYLTVDTEAFF. Here the CDR3 DNA reads TGCGCCAGCAGCTACCTGACAGTGGACACTGAAGCTTTCTTT.